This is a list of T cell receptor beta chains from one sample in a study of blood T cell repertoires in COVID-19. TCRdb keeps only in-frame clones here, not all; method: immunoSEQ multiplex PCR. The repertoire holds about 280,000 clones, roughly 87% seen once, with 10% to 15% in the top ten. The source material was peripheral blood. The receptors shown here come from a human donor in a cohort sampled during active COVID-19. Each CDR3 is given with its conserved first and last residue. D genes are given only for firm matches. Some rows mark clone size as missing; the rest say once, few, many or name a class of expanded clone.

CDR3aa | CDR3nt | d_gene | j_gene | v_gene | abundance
CASSYSYKAGSTEAFF | TGTGCCAGCAGTTACTCATATAAGGCGGGAAGCACTGAAGCTTTCTTT | - | TRBJ1-1 | TRBV6-2/TRBV6-3 | few
CASNLIGSAGNEQFF | TGTGCCAGCAACTTGATCGGGAGTGCGGGAAATGAGCAGTTCTTC | - | TRBJ2-1 | TRBV9 | -
CASSRRDRGYGYTF | TGTGCCAGCAGCCGCCGGGACAGAGGATATGGCTACACCTTC | TRBD1 | TRBJ1-2 | TRBV3-1/TRBV3-2 | -
CSVGILGGYTF | TGCAGCGTTGGGATCCTGGGCGGCTACACCTTC | - | TRBJ1-2 | TRBV29-1 | -
CASSEIQGAISTEAFF | TGTGCCAGCAGTGAAATCCAGGGGGCAATATCCACTGAAGCTTTCTTT | TRBD1 | TRBJ1-1 | TRBV6-1 | -
CASSLGLLEDEQYF | TGCGCCAGCAGCTTGGGCCTCCTTGAGGACGAGCAGTACTTC | - | TRBJ2-7 | TRBV5-1 | -
CASSPSNGRAYEQYF | TGTGCCAGCTCACCATCTAACGGGAGGGCCTACGAGCAGTACTTC | TRBD2 | TRBJ2-7 | TRBV18 | few
CASSPLSGRKGHEQFF | TGTGCCAGCTCACCGCTTAGCGGGAGAAAGGGACATGAGCAGTTCTTC | TRBD2 | TRBJ2-1 | TRBV18 | -
CASSPLGASGRETQYF | TGTGCCAGCAGCCCCCTCGGGGCTAGCGGGAGAGAGACCCAGTACTTC | TRBD2 | TRBJ2-5 | TRBV11-2 | -
CATSRDGQYGLLNTEAFF | TGTGCCACCAGCAGAGACGGACAGTACGGGCTCTTGAACACTGAAGCTTTCTTT | - | TRBJ1-1 | TRBV15 | -
CASSLDPGYSEKLFF | TGTGCCAGCAGCTTAGATCCGGGGTATAGTGAAAAACTGTTTTTT | - | TRBJ1-4 | TRBV11-2 | -
CASSEAAREGYDYGYTF | TGTGCCAGCAGTGAAGCGGCCAGGGAAGGGTACGACTATGGCTACACCTTC | - | TRBJ1-2 | TRBV6-1 | -
CASSRGDTQYF | TGTGCCAGCAGCAGAGGGGATACGCAGTATTTT | - | TRBJ2-3 | TRBV9 | once
CASSHHSGTGARGYTF | TGTGCCAGTAGTCACCATTCCGGGACAGGGGCCCGGGGCTACACCTTC | TRBD1 | TRBJ1-2 | TRBV19 | few
CASSLEVGPEQFF | TGTGCCAGCAGCTTAGAGGTGGGCCCTGAGCAGTTCTTC | - | TRBJ2-1 | TRBV7-2 | many
CASSYATPGRGEKLFF | TGTGCCAGCAGTTACGCTACTCCAGGTCGGGGTGAAAAACTGTTTTTT | - | TRBJ1-4 | TRBV6-5 | -
CASREGSGSNQPQHF | TGTGCCAGTAGGGAGGGATCAGGTAGCAATCAGCCCCAGCATTTT | - | TRBJ1-5 | TRBV19 | -
CASSVTGTSGLNEQFF | TGCGCCAGCAGCGTAACCGGGACTAGCGGGCTCAATGAGCAGTTCTTC | TRBD2 | TRBJ2-1 | TRBV5-1 | -
CATSKLGQAHGYTF | TGTGCCACCAGCAAGCTGGGACAGGCGCATGGCTACACCTTC | TRBD1 | TRBJ1-2 | TRBV15 | -
CASSLSVFLVAYNEQFF | TGTGCCAGCAGCTTATCCGTGTTTCTAGTGGCCTACAATGAGCAGTTCTTC | - | TRBJ2-1 | TRBV7-9 | -
CASTLGTHPGELFF | TGTGCCAGCACCCTAGGGACTCACCCCGGGGAGCTGTTTTTT | - | TRBJ2-2 | TRBV28 | -
CASSLDPDRANYGYTF | TGTGCCAGCAGCTTGGACCCGGACAGGGCTAACTATGGCTACACCTTC | TRBD1 | TRBJ1-2 | TRBV7-2 | -
CASSPGTSGTSSRFEQYF | TGTGCCAGCAGTCCAGGCACTAGCGGGACCTCCTCCCGCTTCGAGCAGTACTTC | TRBD2 | TRBJ2-7 | TRBV6-6 | -
CASSSIGTVSYEQYF | TGTGCCAGCAGCAGCATAGGGACAGTATCCTACGAGCAGTACTTC | TRBD1 | TRBJ2-7 | TRBV7-9 | few
CASGTGGYEQYF | TGTGCCAGCGGAACAGGAGGGTACGAGCAGTACTTC | - | TRBJ2-7 | TRBV6-5 | -
CASSGNGEGNTIYF | TGTGCCAGCAGTGGGAACGGGGAGGGGAACACCATATATTTT | - | TRBJ1-3 | TRBV3-1/TRBV3-2 | -
CASSLPMRAGVAGELFF | TGTGCCAGCAGCTTGCCCATGCGGGCGGGAGTGGCCGGGGAGCTGTTTTTT | TRBD2 | TRBJ2-2 | TRBV5-6 | -
CASSLGLAGLSYEQYF | TGTGCCAGCAGCTTGGGGCTAGCGGGCCTCTCCTACGAGCAGTACTTC | TRBD2 | TRBJ2-7 | TRBV5-4 | -
CASADTFNQPQHF | TGTGCCAGCGCAGACACCTTCAATCAGCCCCAGCATTTT | - | TRBJ1-5 | TRBV19 | few
CASSSPSTRGTQYF | TGTGCCAGCAGCTCCCCATCGACTAGGGGGACCCAGTACTTC | - | TRBJ2-5 | TRBV7-2 | -
CSASKGRDTQYF | TGCAGTGCTAGTAAGGGGCGGGATACGCAGTATTTT | - | TRBJ2-3 | TRBV20-1 | -
CASSQVSGDYYNEQFF | TGTGCCAGCAGCCAAGTTTCCGGGGACTACTACAATGAGCAGTTCTTC | TRBD2 | TRBJ2-1 | TRBV4-2 | -
CASSLASIRYEQYF | TGTGCCAGCAGTCTAGCTTCGATACGCTACGAGCAGTACTTC | - | TRBJ2-7 | TRBV6-5 | -
CASSPPPGLAGAGANVLTF | TGCGCCAGCAGCCCTCCCCCCGGACTAGCGGGAGCTGGGGCCAACGTCCTGACTTTC | TRBD2 | TRBJ2-6 | TRBV4-1 | -